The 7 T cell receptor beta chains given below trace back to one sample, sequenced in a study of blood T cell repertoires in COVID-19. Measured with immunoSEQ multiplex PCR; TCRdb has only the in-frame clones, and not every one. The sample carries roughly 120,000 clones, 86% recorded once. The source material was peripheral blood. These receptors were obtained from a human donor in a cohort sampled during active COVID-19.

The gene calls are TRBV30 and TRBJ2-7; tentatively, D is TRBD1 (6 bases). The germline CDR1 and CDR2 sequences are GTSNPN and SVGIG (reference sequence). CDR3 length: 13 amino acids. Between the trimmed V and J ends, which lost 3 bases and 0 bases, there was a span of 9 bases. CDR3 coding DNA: TGTGCCTGGAGGGGACAAGTCTCCTACGAGCAGTACTTC. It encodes CAWRGQVSYEQYF.

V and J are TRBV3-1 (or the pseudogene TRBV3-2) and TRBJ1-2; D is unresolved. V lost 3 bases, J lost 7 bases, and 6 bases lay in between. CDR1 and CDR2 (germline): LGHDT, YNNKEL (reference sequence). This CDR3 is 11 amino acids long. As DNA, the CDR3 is TGTGCCAGCAGCCAGAGTACTGGCTACACCTTC. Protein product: CASSQSTGYTF.

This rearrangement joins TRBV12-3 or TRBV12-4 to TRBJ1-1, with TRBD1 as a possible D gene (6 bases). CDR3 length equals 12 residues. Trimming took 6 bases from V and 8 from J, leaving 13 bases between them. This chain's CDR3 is CASSPGVIEAFF. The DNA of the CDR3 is TGTGCCAGCAGCCCAGGGGTTATCGAAGCTTTCTTT.

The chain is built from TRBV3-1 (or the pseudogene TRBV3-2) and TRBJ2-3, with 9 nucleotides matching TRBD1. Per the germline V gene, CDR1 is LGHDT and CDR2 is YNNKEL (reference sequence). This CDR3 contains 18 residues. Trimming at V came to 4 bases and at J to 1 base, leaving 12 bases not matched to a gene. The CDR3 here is CASSRKGQGPKCTDTQYF. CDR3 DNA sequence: TGTGCCAGCAGCCGCAAGGGACAGGGCCCGAAATGCACAGATACGCAGTATTTT.

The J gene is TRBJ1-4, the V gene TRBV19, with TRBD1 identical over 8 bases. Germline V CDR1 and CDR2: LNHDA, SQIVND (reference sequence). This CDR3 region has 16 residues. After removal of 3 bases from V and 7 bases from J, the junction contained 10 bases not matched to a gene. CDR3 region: CASSMQGAGLGEKLFF. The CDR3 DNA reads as TGTGCCAGTAGTATGCAGGGGGCAGGTCTTGGTGAAAAACTGTTTTTT. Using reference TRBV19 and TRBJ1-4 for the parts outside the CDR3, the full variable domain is DGGITQSPKYLFRKEGQNVTLSCEQNLNHDAMYWYRQDPGQGLRLIYYSQIVNDFQKGDIAEGYSVSREKKESFPLTVTSAQKNPTAFYLCASSMQGAGLGEKLFFGSGTQLSVL.

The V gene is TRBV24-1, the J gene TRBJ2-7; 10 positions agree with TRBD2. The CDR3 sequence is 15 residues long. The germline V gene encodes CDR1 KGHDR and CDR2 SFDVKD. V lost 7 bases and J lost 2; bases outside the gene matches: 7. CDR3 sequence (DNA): TGTGCCACCAGGAACCTAGCGGGAGATCCCTACGAGCAGTACTTC. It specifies CATRNLAGDPYEQYF.

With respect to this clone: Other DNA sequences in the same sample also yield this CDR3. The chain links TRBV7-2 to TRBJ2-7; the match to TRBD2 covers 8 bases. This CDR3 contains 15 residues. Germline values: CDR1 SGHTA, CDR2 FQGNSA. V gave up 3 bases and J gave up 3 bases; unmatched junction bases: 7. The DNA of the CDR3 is TGTGCCAGCAGCTTGGCCAGCGGGAGTCTCTACGAGCAGTACTTC. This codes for CASSLASGSLYEQYF.